This TCR beta chain was found in a study of cytomegalovirus exposure and HLA in healthy donors. Study-wide findings and caveats: The productive fraction for most TCR beta V segments was about 87% or about 30% in an earlier analysis. Most CMV-associated TCR beta chains were later found to appear HLA-restricted.

The PCR was carried out with 60 Vbeta primers and 13 Jbeta primers. Some clones are missing from TCRdb's copy, which holds only in-frame ones; the method was immunoSEQ multiplex PCR. In the table there are around 130,000 clones, about 70% of which are singletons. Looked up from germline, CDR1 is SGHRS and CDR2 is YFSETQ. CDR3 length: 16 amino acids. V was clipped by 4 bases and J by 0 bases, with 13 bases between them. Regarding this clone: The antigen is not known.

This sequence originates from a woman in her thirties or forties in good health and CMV-seropositive. The sample taken for sequencing was PBMCs. This sequence joins TRBV5-1 and TRBJ2-2; D is undetermined. Written as DNA, the CDR3 is TGCGCCAGCAGCGTGCTAGTTGGTACGAACACCGGGGAGCTGTTTTTT. Translation: CASSVLVGTNTGELFF.